Listed below are T cell receptor beta chains from one sample, sequenced in a study of OX40 agonist ivuxolimab in advanced cancers. Only in-frame clones appear in the TCRdb table, and some are missing; sequencing was by immunoSEQ multiplex PCR. Of 84,000 or so clones detected, nearly 95% appear once; the ten largest clones hold approximately 9.9%. The material was CD4+ or CD8+ T cells sorted from blood, obtained in a trial of the OX40 agonist ivuxolimab. The receptors originated from an adult with an advanced solid tumor such as melanoma, head and neck, liver or kidney cancer. Each CDR3 is given with its conserved first and last residue. A D gene is named only where the DNA matches it firmly. Clone size, where shown, is once, few, many, or a class for clones that have expanded.

CDR3 DNA	CDR3 protein	clone size	J gene	V gene	D gene
TGTGCCAGCAGTTTATTGGTGGGAAAGTACGAGCAGTACTTC	CASSLLVGKYEQYF	NA	TRBJ2-7	TRBV28	NA
TGTGCCAGCTATACTGGGTTCTCTGGGGCCAACGTCCTGACTTTC	CASYTGFSGANVLTF	NA	TRBJ2-6	TRBV5-4	NA
TGTGCCAGCAGTGACAGGGGGTCGGACACTGAAGCTTTCTTT	CASSDRGSDTEAFF	once	TRBJ1-1	TRBV28	TRBD1
TGCGCCAGCAGTGATGTGATATGGTACGAGCAGTACTTC	CASSDVIWYEQYF	NA	TRBJ2-7	TRBV10-2	NA
TGCAGCGTTGTTCTAGCGGACTCCTACAATGAGCAGTTCTTC	CSVVLADSYNEQFF	NA	TRBJ2-1	TRBV29-1	TRBD2
TGTGCCAGTAGTATAGCACCTAACAAGTACAATGAGCAGTTCTTC	CASSIAPNKYNEQFF	NA	TRBJ2-1	TRBV19	NA
TGTGCCAGCAGCCAGGGGGATCACAATGAGCAGTTCTTC	CASSQGDHNEQFF	NA	TRBJ2-1	TRBV5-4	TRBD1
TGTGCCAGCAGCGTAGGGGCAGCCGAGAACACTGAAGCTTTCTTT	CASSVGAAENTEAFF	NA	TRBJ1-1	TRBV9	NA
TGTGCCAGCAGTGGGACTAGCGGGAGTATACCCCCCGAGCAGTACTTC	CASSGTSGSIPPEQYF	NA	TRBJ2-7	TRBV6-6	TRBD2
TGTGCCAGCAGCCCATATACAGGGGAAGACGAGCAGTACTTC	CASSPYTGEDEQYF	NA	TRBJ2-7	TRBV11-3	TRBD1
TGTGCCAGCAGCCGGGACTTCTCTGGAAACACCATATATTTT	CASSRDFSGNTIYF	NA	TRBJ1-3	TRBV14	NA
TGCAGCGGGAACACTGAAGCTTTCTTT	CSGNTEAFF	NA	TRBJ1-1	TRBV20-1	NA
TGCGCCAGCAGCCAGTTCAGGGGTAACTACGAGCAGTACTTC	CASSQFRGNYEQYF	NA	TRBJ2-7	TRBV4-3	NA
TGTGCAAGTCGCTCCCTTTCACCTCGGACAGGGGGCTTTACAAGGAGCTCCTACGAGCAGTACTTC	CASRSLSPRTGGFTRSSYEQYF	NA	TRBJ2-7	TRBV12-2	NA
TGCGCCAGCAGCTCTACCCCGTCGGACAGGGGAGCGATATATTTT	CASSSTPSDRGAIYF	NA	TRBJ1-3	TRBV5-1	TRBD1
TGTGCCAGCAGCCAAGAGGCTGGCAGGGCACCCCAGCATTTT	CASSQEAGRAPQHF	once	TRBJ1-5	TRBV4-2	NA
TGCGCCAGCAGCTTGCAGGGACAGGCCCAAGAGACCCAGTACTTC	CASSLQGQAQETQYF	NA	TRBJ2-5	TRBV5-1	TRBD1
TGTGCCAGCAGCTTGTCCCTAGCGACATTCTATGGCGGGGAGCTGTTTTTT	CASSLSLATFYGGELFF	NA	TRBJ2-2	TRBV5-6	NA
TGTGCCAGCAGCTCCGGACTAGCGGTAACCTACGAGCAGTACTTC	CASSSGLAVTYEQYF	NA	TRBJ2-7	TRBV9	TRBD2
TGCGCCAGCAGCCAAGATCTGGGGACCTCGTACGAGCAGTACTTC	CASSQDLGTSYEQYF	NA	TRBJ2-7	TRBV4-1	NA
TGTGCCAGCAAAGGACAGGGGGCGCGTGGCTACACCTTC	CASKGQGARGYTF	NA	TRBJ1-2	TRBV28	TRBD1
TGTGCCAGCAGCTTAGAGGGACCATGGGCCAATGAGCAGTTCTTC	CASSLEGPWANEQFF	NA	TRBJ2-1	TRBV11-2	NA
TGCGCCAGCAGCTTGGTACGGGTAGGGGAGACCCAGTACTTC	CASSLVRVGETQYF	NA	TRBJ2-5	TRBV5-1	NA
TGTGCCAGCAGCCCGCCGGGACTAGCGGGTTACAATGAGCAGTTCTTC	CASSPPGLAGYNEQFF	NA	TRBJ2-1	TRBV9	TRBD2
TGTGCCAGCAGCGAGCCCCCTGCCCCCGAAGCTTTCTTT	CASSEPPAPEAFF	NA	TRBJ1-1	TRBV9	NA
TGCGCCAGCAGCCAGGACGGTTCCTACGAGCAGTACTTC	CASSQDGSYEQYF	NA	TRBJ2-7	TRBV4-3	NA
TGCAGCGTTGACTGGGGATATTGGGAGCAATCAGCCCCAGCATTT	CSVDWGYWEQSAPAF	once	TRBJ1-5	TRBV29-1	NA
TGTGCCAGCAGCGAGAGCGGCAGCACAGATACGCAGTATTTT	CASSESGSTDTQYF	NA	TRBJ2-3	TRBV4-2	NA
TGTGCCAGCAGCCCAAGTACTAGTCGAGAGCAGTACTTC	CASSPSTSREQYF	NA	TRBJ2-7	TRBV11-2	NA
TGTGCCAGCAGCGGACAGGGGGCCTACGAGCAGTACTTC	CASSGQGAYEQYF	NA	TRBJ2-7	TRBV5-8	TRBD1
TGCAGCGTTGTCGAACAGGGGGCGCGAGCTTTCTTT	CSVVEQGARAFF	NA	TRBJ1-1	TRBV29-1	TRBD1
TGTGCCAGCAGCTTGGGTGGAGGGACAGCCGGATACGAGCAGTACTTC	CASSLGGGTAGYEQYF	once	TRBJ2-7	TRBV13	NA